The sequence of this TCR beta chain was determined in a study of blood T cell repertoires in COVID-19. The wider study: T cells, B-cell-depleted T cells, or PBMCs supplied cDNA or gDNA.

This CDR3 contains 14 residues. Germline loops: CDR1 LNHDA, CDR2 SQIVND (reference sequence). V lost 3 bases to trimming and J lost 2 bases, with 9 bases between them. Profiled with immunoSEQ multiplex PCR; TCRdb holds only in-frame clones, not every one. The table shows roughly 240,000 clones, with over 80% occurring only once. Sequenced material: peripheral blood. The receptor comes from a man between 60 and 75 years old who had recovered from COVID-19. The chain is built from TRBV19 and TRBJ2-3, with D possibly TRBD2 on 5 matching bases. The CDR3: CASSIGLHTDTQYF. In nucleotides, the CDR3 is TGTGCCAGTAGTATTGGACTGCACACAGATACGCAGTATTTT. Together with reference TRBV19 and TRBJ2-3, the CDR3 gives the full variable domain: DGGITQSPKYLFRKEGQNVTLSCEQNLNHDAMYWYRQDPGQGLRLIYYSQIVNDFQKGDIAEGYSVSREKKESFPLTVTSAQKNPTAFYLCASSIGLHTDTQYFGPGTRLTVL.